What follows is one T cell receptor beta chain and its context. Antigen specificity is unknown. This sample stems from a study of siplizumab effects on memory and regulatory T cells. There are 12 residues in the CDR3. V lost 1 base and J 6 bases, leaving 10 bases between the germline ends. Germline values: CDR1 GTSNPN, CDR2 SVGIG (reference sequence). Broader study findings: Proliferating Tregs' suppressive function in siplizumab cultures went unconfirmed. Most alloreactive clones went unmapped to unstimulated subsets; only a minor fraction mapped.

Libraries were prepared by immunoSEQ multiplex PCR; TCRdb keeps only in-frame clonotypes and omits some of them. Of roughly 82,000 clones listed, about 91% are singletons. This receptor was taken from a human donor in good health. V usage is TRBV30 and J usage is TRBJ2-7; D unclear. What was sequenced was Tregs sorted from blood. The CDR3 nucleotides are TGTGCCTGGAGTGCGAATTTCGGCGAGCAGTACTTC. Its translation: CAWSANFGEQYF.